This T cell receptor beta chain originates from a study of blood T cell repertoires in COVID-19. For the study at large: Acute and convalescent COVID-19 samples came from the United States, Italy and Spain. Nucleic acid was either cDNA or gDNA, and it came from T cells, B-cell-depleted T cells, or PBMCs.

Produced via immunoSEQ multiplex PCR; TCRdb's table is partial and in-frame only. The sample holds approximately 77,000 clones, about 91% seen once. Sequenced input: peripheral blood. The sequence came from a woman aged 80 or older with acute or convalescent COVID-19.

This CDR3 is CASSQEPGDDTQYF. CDR3 in DNA: TGCGCCAGCAGCCAAGAGCCGGGGGATGATACGCAGTATTTT. The V gene is TRBV4-3, the J gene TRBJ2-3; D may be TRBD2 (6 bases). This CDR3 comprises 14 residues. Looked up from germline, CDR1 is LGHNA and CDR2 is YSLEER. The ends were cut back, 0 bases at V and 6 bases at J, with 10 bases in the middle.